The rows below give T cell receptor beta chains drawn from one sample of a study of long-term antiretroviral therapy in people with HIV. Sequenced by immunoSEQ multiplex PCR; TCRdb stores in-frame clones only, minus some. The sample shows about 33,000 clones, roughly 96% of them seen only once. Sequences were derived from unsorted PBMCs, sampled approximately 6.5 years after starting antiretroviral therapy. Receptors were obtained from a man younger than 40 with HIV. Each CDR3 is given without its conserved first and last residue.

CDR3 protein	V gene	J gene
ASREVQGAGETQY	TRBV6-1	TRBJ2-5
ASSSAGGRNYGYT	TRBV27	TRBJ1-2
ASRLAGNGELF	TRBV6-6	TRBJ2-2
AISGRGAGTDTQY	TRBV10-3	TRBJ2-3
ASSLTYSYEQY	TRBV7-2	TRBJ2-7
ASTSGSYEQY	TRBV7-9	TRBJ2-7
ASSPTSAVTDTQY	TRBV19	TRBJ2-3
ASNPLSGSNEQF	TRBV7-8	TRBJ2-1
ASSQSRGGANVLT	TRBV27	TRBJ2-6
ASSEQGGPGANVLT	TRBV7-3	TRBJ2-6
ASSQWTVQNTEAF	TRBV6-5	TRBJ1-1
ASSLDTGAATDTQY	TRBV5-1	TRBJ2-3
ASSRERDGAAEKLF	TRBV18	TRBJ1-4
ASSRTVSGELF	TRBV11-3	TRBJ2-2
ASSLIWENTEAF	TRBV5-1	TRBJ1-1
ASSDQTQY	TRBV7-2	TRBJ2-5
ASSESGLINNEQF	TRBV10-1	TRBJ2-1
VSSQEPPFRAETYEQY	TRBV4-2	TRBJ2-7
ASSDYYEQY	TRBV5-6	TRBJ2-7
ASSPTQGGPGYGYT	TRBV19	TRBJ1-2
ASSVDSLKF	TRBV2	TRBJ2-1
ASSLRGYEQY	TRBV5-4	TRBJ2-7
ASSPTRASGSTSGEQY	TRBV18	TRBJ2-7
ASTPGAASTDTQY	TRBV11-3	TRBJ2-3
ASSYELRVRGELF	TRBV6-5	TRBJ2-2
AWDRDRLGQY	TRBV30	TRBJ2-7
ASSSAPVDTQY	TRBV5-1	TRBJ2-3
ATIRRGPYEQY	TRBV6-1	TRBJ2-7
ASSHRGSNTGELF	TRBV11-3	TRBJ2-2
ASSIKTGLGPGSEQY	TRBV19	TRBJ2-7
ASSLDREAANYGYT	TRBV5-6	TRBJ1-2
ASSVSPGNTEAF	TRBV9	TRBJ1-1
ASSVDGFLGQF	TRBV9	TRBJ2-1
ASSFGQLNTEAF	TRBV11-2	TRBJ1-1
ASSLRLQGPTYEQY	TRBV5-1	TRBJ2-7
ASMTRSDAF	TRBV19	TRBJ1-1
ASSSGRDRGHEQF	TRBV7-3	TRBJ2-1
ASSPSGEGYT	TRBV6-5	TRBJ1-2
ASSLGASYEQY	TRBV11-3	TRBJ2-7
ASSSAGGYHTQY	TRBV6-5	TRBJ2-3
ASSPRTGFGEKLF	TRBV13	TRBJ1-4
AWKSSEVWMGSPLH	TRBV30	TRBJ1-6
ASSLRGTDTQY	TRBV2	TRBJ2-3
ASSQDGAGGGGYT	TRBV4-2	TRBJ1-2
ASSPSQDTQY	TRBV6-1	TRBJ2-3
ASSLFGTTYEQY	TRBV5-6	TRBJ2-7
ASSSSGTITDTQY	TRBV6-6	TRBJ2-3
ASSQDLGGYEQY	TRBV4-3	TRBJ2-7
AWSLEGRGGYT	TRBV30	TRBJ1-2
ASSLRDSYGYT	TRBV11-1	TRBJ1-2
ASSPGLAGGITNTGELF	TRBV7-9	TRBJ2-2
ASSGGGVQETQY	TRBV9	TRBJ2-5
ASRAGYNEQF	TRBV2	TRBJ2-1
ASSTGLAVTGTGELF	TRBV19	TRBJ2-2
ASSEGLAANTGELF	TRBV6-1	TRBJ2-2